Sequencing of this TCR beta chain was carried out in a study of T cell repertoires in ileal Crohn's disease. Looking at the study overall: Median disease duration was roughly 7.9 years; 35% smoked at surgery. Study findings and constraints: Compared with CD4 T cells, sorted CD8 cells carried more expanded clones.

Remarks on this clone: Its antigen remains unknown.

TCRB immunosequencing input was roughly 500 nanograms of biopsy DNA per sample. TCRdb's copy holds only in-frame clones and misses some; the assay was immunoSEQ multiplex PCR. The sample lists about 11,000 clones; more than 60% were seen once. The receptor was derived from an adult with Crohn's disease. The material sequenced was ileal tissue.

The CDR3: CASSQDGLNQPQHF. In nucleotides, the CDR3 is TGCGCCAGCAGCCAAGACGGGTTAAATCAGCCCCAGCATTTT. The gene calls are TRBV4-1 and TRBJ1-5; D uncertain. V lost 0 bases to trimming and J lost 4 bases, with 7 bases between them. Germline values: CDR1 MGHRA, CDR2 YSYEKL. CDR3 length: 14 residues.